A single sample gave rise to the 8 T cell receptor beta chains below, sequenced in a study of blood T cell repertoires in COVID-19. The table came from immunoSEQ multiplex PCR; TCRdb's copy has only in-frame clones and leaves some out. The sample consists of over 55,000 clones, 75% to 85% of them appearing once. The sequencing input was peripheral blood. Receptors were obtained from a human donor in a cohort sampled during active COVID-19.

The chain recombines TRBV15 with TRBJ1-2; D may be TRBD1 (6 bases). V dropped 5 bases and J dropped 10 bases, with 17 bases sitting between them. The CDR3 is 13 residues long. Germline assignment: CDR1 LNHNV and CDR2 YYDKDF (reference sequence). For the CDR3, the DNA is TGTGCCACCAGCCTCGGGACACCCCGGGACTACACCTTC. Amino acids: CATSLGTPRDYTF. The variable domain in full, with the rest retrieved from reference TRBV15 and TRBJ1-2, is DAMVIQNPRYQVTQFGKPVTLSCSQTLNHNVMYWYQQKSSQAPKLLFHYYDKDFNNEADTPDNFQSRRPNTSFCFLDIRSPGLGDTAMYLCATSLGTPRDYTFGSGTRLTVV.

V is TRBV5-6 and J is TRBJ1-6, with D uncertain. The germline CDR1 and CDR2 sequences are SGHDT and YYEEEE. The CDR3 has 14 residues. V gave up 4 bases and J gave up 6 bases, with 11 bases separating them. Here the CDR3 DNA reads TGTGCCAGCAGCCTCCGCATGAGTAATTCACCCCTCCACTTT. Encoded protein: CASSLRMSNSPLHF.

The chain joins TRBV6-5 to TRBJ2-1, with TRBD1 identical over 7 bases. The germline V gene encodes CDR1 MNHEY and CDR2 SVGAGI. The trim removed 5 bases at V and 7 bases at J, leaving 11 bases unmatched. The length of the CDR3 is 15 residues. CDR3 region: CASSPDRTNFNEQFF. DNA for the CDR3: TGTGCCAGCAGTCCGGACAGGACAAACTTTAATGAGCAGTTCTTC.

The rearrangement links TRBV9 to TRBJ2-1; D might be TRBD1 (6 bases). The CDR3 consists of 15 residues. Germline lookup yields CDR1 SGDLS and CDR2 YYNGEE. Deletions cut 2 bases from V and 0 bases from J, with 9 bases between. Written as DNA, the CDR3 is TGTGCCAGCAGCGTTGAGGACAGCTCCTACAATGAGCAGTTCTTC. Amino acid sequence: CASSVEDSSYNEQFF. The entire variable domain, with the rest obtained from reference TRBV9 and TRBJ2-1, is as follows: DSGVTQTPKHLITATGQRVTLRCSPRSGDLSVYWYQQSLDQGLQFLIQYYNGEERAKGNILERFSAQQFPDLHSELNLSSLELGDSALYFCASSVEDSSYNEQFFGPGTRLTVL.

This chain joins TRBV7-2 and TRBJ1-1; no clear D. This CDR3 is 15 amino acids long. The germline CDR1 and CDR2 sequences are SGHTA and FQGNSA. The V gene lost 2 bases and the J gene lost 2 bases, with 12 bases spanning the gap. This chain's CDR3 is CASSLLSGLNTEAFF. The CDR3 region has the DNA TGTGCCAGCAGCTTACTCTCAGGCTTAAACACTGAAGCTTTCTTT.

The chain recombines TRBV5-4 with TRBJ1-2; 9 bases map to TRBD1. V was pared by 0 bases and J by 4 bases, with 4 bases of the junction left unmatched. The CDR3 length is 15 residues. Looked up from germline, CDR1 is SGHNT and CDR2 is YYREEE (reference sequence). In nucleotides, the CDR3 is TGTGCCAGCAGCTTGGCCCTACAGGGGGCCTATGGCTACACCTTC. Translated, it gives CASSLALQGAYGYTF. Using reference TRBV5-4 and TRBJ1-2 for the parts outside the CDR3, the full variable domain is ETGVTQSPTHLIKTRGQQVTLRCSSQSGHNTVSWYQQALGQGPQFIFQYYREEENGRGNFPPRFSGLQFPNYSSELNVNALELDDSALYLCASSLALQGAYGYTFGSGTRLTVV.

With respect to this clone: The sample contains more than one DNA sequence encoding this CDR3. The CDR3 DNA follows: TGTGCCATTGGAGCCAGCTCCTACGAGCAGTACTTC. Translated, it gives CAIGASSYEQYF. This chain joins TRBV10-3 and TRBJ2-7; no reliable D call. This CDR3 region has 12 residues. Trimming pared 9 bases from V and 0 bases from J, leaving 9 bases between. CDR1 is ENHRY, CDR2 SYGVKD, per germline.

The chain recombines TRBV9 with TRBJ1-4; D not resolved. CDR1 SGDLS and CDR2 YYNGEE come from the germline V gene. Deletions cut 3 bases from V and 8 bases from J, with 5 bases between. The CDR3 runs to 11 residues. CDR3 sequence reads: CASSEREKLFF. The CDR3 coding sequence is TGTGCCAGCAGCGAGCGGGAAAAACTGTTTTTT.